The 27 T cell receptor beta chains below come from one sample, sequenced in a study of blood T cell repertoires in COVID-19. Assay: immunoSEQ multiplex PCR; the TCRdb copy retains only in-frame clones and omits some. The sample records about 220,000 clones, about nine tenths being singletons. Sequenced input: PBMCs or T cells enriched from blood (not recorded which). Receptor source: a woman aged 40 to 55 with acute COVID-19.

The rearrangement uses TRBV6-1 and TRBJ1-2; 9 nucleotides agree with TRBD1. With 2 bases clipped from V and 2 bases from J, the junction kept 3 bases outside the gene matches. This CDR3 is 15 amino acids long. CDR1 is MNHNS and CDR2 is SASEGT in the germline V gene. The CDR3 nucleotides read TGTGCCAGCAGTGAAAGGGACAGGGTGAACTATGGCTACACCTTC. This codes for CASSERDRVNYGYTF.

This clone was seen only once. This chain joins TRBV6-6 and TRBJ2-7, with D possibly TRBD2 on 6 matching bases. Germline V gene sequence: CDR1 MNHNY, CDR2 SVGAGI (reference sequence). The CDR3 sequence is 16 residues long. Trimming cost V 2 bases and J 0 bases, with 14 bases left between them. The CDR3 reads CASSYGLALASYEQYF. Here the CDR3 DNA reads TGTGCCAGCAGTTACGGGCTAGCACTAGCCTCCTACGAGCAGTACTTC.

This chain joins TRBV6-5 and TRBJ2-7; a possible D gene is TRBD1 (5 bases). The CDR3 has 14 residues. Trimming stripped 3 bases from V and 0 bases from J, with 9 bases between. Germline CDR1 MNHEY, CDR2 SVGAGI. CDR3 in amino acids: CASSYLTASYEQYF. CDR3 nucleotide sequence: TGTGCCAGCAGTTATTTGACAGCCTCCTACGAGCAGTACTTC.

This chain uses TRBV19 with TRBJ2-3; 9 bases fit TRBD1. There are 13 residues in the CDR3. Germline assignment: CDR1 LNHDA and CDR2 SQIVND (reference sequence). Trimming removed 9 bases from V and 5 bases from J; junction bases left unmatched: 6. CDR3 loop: CASNDRGVDTQYF. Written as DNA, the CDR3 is TGTGCCAGCAATGACAGGGGGGTAGATACGCAGTATTTT. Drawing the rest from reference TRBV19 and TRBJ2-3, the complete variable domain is DGGITQSPKYLFRKEGQNVTLSCEQNLNHDAMYWYRQDPGQGLRLIYYSQIVNDFQKGDIAEGYSVSREKKESFPLTVTSAQKNPTAFYLCASNDRGVDTQYFGPGTRLTVL.

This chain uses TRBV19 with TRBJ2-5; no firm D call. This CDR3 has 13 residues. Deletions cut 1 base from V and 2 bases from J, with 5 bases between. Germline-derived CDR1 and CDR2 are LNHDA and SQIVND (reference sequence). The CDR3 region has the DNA TGTGCCAGTAGTATAGCAGCGCAAGAGACCCAGTACTTC. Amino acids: CASSIAAQETQYF.

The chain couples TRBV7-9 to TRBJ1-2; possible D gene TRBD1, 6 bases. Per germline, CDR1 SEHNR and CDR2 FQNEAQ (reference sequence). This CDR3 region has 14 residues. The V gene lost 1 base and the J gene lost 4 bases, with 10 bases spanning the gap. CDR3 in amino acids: CASSLVGGAYGYTF. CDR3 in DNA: TGTGCCAGCAGCTTAGTCGGGGGGGCCTATGGCTACACCTTC.

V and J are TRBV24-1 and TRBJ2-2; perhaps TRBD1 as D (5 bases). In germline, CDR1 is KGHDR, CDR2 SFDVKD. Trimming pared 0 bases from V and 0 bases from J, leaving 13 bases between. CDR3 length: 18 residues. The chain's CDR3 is CATSDLGQGASNTGELFF. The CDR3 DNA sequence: TGTGCCACCAGTGATTTGGGGCAGGGTGCCTCGAACACCGGGGAGCTGTTTTTT.

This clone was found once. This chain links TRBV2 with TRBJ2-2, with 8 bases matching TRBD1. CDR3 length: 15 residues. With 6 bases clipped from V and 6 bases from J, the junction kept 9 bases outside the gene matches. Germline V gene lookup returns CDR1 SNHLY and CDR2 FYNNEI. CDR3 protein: CASRPSDRAPGELFF. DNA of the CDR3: TGTGCCAGCAGACCTTCGGACAGGGCCCCCGGGGAGCTGTTTTTT.

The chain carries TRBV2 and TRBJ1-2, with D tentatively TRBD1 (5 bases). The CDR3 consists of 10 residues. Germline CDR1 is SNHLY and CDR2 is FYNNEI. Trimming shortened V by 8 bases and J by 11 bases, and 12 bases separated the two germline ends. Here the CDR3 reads CASRGAGYTF. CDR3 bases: TGTGCCAGCCGCGGGGCTGGATACACCTTC.

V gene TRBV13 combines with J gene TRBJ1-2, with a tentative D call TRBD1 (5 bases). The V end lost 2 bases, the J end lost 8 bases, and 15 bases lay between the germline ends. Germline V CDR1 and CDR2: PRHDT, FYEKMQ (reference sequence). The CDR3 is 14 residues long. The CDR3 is CASSLRRGIGGYTF. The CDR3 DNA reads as TGTGCCAGCAGCTTAAGAAGGGGAATCGGCGGCTACACCTTC.

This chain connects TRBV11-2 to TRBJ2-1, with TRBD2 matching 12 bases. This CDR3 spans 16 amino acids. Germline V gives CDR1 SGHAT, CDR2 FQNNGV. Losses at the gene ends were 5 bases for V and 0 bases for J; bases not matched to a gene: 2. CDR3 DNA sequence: TGTGCCAGCAGCCAGACTAGCGGGAGCTCCTACAATGAGCAGTTCTTC. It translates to CASSQTSGSSYNEQFF.

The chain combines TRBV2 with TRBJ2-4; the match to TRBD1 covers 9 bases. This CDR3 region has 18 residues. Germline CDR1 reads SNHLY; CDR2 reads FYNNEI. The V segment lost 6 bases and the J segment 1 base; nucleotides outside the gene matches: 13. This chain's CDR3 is CASRQGARAGRAKNIQYF. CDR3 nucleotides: TGTGCCAGCAGACAGGGGGCGCGGGCTGGACGGGCCAAAAACATTCAGTACTTC.

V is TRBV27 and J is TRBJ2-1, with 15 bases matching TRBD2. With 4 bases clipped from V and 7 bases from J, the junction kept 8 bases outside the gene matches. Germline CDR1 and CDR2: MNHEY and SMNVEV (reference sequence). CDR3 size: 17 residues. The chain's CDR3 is CASSSGLAGGPKNEQFF. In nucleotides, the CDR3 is TGTGCCAGCAGTTCAGGACTAGCGGGGGGGCCCAAAAATGAGCAGTTCTTC.

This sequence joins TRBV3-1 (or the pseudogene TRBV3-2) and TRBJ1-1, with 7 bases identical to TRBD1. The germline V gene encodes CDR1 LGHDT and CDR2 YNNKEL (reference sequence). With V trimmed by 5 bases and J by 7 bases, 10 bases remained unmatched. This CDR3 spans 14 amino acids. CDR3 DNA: TGTGCCAGCAGCGAAGGACAGGTTAAAGGTGAAGCTTTCTTT. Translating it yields CASSEGQVKGEAFF.

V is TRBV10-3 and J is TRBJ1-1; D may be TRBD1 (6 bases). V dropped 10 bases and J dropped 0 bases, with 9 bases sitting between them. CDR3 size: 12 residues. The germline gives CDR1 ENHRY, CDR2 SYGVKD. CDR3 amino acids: CATGEVNTEAFF. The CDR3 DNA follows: TGTGCCACAGGGGAAGTGAACACTGAAGCTTTCTTT.

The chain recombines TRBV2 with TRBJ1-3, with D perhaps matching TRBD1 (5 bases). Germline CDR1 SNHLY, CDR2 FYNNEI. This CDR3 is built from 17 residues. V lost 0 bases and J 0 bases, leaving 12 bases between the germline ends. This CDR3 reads CASSEAPGLISGNTIYF. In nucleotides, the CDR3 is TGTGCCAGCAGTGAAGCTCCGGGACTCATCTCTGGAAACACCATATATTTT.

This CDR3 reads CASSLTRRDPKGYTF. The CDR3 nucleotides read TGTGCCAGCAGTTTAACTCGGAGAGATCCGAAAGGCTACACCTTC. V and J are TRBV27 and TRBJ1-2; D is unclear. Per germline, CDR1 MNHEY and CDR2 SMNVEV (reference sequence). Trimming removed 2 bases from V and 8 bases from J, with 18 bases in between. This CDR3 spans 15 amino acids.

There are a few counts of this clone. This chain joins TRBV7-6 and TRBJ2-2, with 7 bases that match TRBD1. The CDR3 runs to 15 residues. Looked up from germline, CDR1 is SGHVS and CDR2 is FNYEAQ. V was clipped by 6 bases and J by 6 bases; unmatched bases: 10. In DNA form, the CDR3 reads TGTGCCAGCAGAACAGGGGTTCCGACCGCCGGGGAGCTGTTTTTT. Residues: CASRTGVPTAGELFF. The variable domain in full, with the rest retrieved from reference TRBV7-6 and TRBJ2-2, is GAGVSQSPRYKVTKRGQDVALRCDPISGHVSLYWYRQALGQGPEFLTYFNYEAQQDKSGLPNDRFSAERPEGSISTLTIQRTEQRDSAMYRCASRTGVPTAGELFFGEGSRLTVL.

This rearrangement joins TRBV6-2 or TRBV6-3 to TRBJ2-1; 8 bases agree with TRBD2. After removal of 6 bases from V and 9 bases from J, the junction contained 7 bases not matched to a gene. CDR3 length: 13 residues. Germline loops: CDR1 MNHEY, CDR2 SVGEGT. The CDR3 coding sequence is TGTGCCAGCAGACCTACGGGGGGGACTGAGCAGTTCTTC. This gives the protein CASRPTGGTEQFF.

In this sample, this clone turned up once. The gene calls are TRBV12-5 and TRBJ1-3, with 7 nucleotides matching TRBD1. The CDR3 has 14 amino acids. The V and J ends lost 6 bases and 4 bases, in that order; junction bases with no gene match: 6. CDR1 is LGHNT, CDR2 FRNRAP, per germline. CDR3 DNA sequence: TGTGCTAGTGGCCCGACAGGGTACGGAAACACCATATATTTT. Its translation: CASGPTGYGNTIYF.

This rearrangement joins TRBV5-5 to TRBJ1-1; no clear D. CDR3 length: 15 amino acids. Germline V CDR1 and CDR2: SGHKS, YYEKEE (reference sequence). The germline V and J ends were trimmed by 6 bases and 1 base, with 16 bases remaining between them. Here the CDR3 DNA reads TGTGCCAGCATCCCTGTCGGCCGCGGGAACACTGAAGCTTTCTTT. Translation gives CASIPVGRGNTEAFF. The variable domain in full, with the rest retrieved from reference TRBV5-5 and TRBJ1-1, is DAGVTQSPTHLIKTRGQQVTLRCSPISGHKSVSWYQQVLGQGPQFIFQYYEKEERGRGNFPDRFSARQFPNYSSELNVNALLLGDSALYLCASIPVGRGNTEAFFGQGTRLTVV.

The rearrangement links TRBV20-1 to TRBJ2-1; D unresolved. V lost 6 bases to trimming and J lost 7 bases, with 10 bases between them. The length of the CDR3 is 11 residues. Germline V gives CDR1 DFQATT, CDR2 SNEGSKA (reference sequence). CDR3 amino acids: CSADPRNEQFF. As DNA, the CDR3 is TGCAGTGCAGACCCTAGGAATGAGCAGTTCTTC.

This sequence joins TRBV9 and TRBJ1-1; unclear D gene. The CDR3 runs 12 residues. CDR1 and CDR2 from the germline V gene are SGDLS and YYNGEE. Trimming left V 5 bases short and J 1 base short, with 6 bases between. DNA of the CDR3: TGTGCCAGCAGATCTTCGAACACTGAAGCTTTCTTT. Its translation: CASRSSNTEAFF.

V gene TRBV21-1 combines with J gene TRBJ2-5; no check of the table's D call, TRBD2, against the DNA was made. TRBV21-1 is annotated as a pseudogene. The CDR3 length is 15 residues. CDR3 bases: TGTGCCAGCAGCAGGAGCGGGGTCATCCAAGAGACCCAGTACTTC. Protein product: CASSRSGVIQETQYF.

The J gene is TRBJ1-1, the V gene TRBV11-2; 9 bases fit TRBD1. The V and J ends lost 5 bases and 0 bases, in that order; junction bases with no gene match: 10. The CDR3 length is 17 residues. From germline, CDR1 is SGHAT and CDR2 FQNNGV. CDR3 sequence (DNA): TGTGCCAGCAGCCCGAGGAGGGACAGGGTTTTGAACACTGAAGCTTTCTTT. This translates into CASSPRRDRVLNTEAFF.

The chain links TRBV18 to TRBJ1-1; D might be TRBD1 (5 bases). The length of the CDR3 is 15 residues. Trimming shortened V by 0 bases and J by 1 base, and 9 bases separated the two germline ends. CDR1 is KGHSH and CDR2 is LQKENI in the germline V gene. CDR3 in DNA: TGTGCCAGCTCACCACCCGACAGACGGAACACTGAAGCTTTCTTT. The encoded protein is CASSPPDRRNTEAFF. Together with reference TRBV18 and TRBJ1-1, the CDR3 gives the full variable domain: NAGVMQNPRHLVRRRGQEARLRCSPMKGHSHVYWYRQLPEEGLKFMVYLQKENIIDESGMPKERFSAEFPKEGPSILRIQQVVRGDSAAYFCASSPPDRRNTEAFFGQGTRLTVV.

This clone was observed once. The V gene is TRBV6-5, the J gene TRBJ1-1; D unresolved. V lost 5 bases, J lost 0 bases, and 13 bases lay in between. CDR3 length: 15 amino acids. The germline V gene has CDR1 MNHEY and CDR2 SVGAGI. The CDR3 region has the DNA TGTGCCAGCAGTCCCCTCAGTGAGGTGAACACTGAAGCTTTCTTT. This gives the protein CASSPLSEVNTEAFF.